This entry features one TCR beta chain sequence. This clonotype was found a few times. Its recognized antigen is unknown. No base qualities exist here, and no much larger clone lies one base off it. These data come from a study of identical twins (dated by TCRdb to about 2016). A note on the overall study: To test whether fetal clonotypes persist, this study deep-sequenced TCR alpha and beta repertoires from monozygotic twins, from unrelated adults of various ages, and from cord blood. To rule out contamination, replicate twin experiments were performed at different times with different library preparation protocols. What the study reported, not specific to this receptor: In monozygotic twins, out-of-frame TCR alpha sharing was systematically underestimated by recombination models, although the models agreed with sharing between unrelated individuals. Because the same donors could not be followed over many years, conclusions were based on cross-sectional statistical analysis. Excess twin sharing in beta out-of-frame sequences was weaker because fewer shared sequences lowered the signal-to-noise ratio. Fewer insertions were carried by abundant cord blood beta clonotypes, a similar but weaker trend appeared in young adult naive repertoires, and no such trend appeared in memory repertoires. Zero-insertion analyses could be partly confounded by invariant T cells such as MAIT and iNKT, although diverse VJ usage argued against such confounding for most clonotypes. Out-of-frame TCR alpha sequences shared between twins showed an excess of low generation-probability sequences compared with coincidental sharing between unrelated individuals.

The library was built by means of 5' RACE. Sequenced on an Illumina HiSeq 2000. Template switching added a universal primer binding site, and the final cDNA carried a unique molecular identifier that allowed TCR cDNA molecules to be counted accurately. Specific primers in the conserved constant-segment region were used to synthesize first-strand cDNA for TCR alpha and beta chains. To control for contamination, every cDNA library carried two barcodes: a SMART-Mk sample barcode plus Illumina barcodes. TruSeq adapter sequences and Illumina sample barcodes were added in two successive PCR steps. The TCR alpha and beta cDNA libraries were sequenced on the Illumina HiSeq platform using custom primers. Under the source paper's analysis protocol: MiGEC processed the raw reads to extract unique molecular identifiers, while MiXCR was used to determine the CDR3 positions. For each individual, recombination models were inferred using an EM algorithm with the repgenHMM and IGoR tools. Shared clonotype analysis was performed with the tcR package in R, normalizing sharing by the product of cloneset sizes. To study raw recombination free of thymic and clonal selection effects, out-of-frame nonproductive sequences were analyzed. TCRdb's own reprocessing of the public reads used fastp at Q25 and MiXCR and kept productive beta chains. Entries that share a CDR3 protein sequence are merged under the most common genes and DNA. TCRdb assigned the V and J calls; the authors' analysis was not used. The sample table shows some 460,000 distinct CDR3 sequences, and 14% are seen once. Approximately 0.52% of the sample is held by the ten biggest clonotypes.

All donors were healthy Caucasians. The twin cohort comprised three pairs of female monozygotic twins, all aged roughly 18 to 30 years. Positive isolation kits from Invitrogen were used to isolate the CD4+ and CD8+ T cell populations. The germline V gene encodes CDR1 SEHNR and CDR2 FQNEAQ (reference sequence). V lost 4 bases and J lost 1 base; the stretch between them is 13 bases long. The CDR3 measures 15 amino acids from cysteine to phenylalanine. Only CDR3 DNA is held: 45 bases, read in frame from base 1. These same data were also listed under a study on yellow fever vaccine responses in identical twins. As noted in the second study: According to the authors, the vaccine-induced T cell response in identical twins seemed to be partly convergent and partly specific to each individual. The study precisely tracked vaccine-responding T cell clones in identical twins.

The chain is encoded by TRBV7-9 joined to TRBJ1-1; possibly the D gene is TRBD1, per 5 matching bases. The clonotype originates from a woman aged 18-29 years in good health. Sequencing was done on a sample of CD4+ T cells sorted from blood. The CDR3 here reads CASSSGIVGNTEAFF. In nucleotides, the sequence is TGTGCCAGCAGCTCAGGGATCGTAGGGAACACTGAAGCTTTCTTT.